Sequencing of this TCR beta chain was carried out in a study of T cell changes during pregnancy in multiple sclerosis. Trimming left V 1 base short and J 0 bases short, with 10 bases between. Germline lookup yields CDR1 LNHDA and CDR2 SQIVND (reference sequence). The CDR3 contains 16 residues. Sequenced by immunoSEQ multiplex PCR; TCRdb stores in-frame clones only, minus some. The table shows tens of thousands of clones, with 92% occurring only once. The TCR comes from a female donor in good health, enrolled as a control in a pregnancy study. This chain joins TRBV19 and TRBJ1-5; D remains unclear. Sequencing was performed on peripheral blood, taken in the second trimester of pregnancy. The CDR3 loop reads CASSIGGFYSNQPQHF. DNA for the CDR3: TGTGCCAGTAGTATAGGCGGGTTCTATAGCAATCAGCCCCAGCATTTT.